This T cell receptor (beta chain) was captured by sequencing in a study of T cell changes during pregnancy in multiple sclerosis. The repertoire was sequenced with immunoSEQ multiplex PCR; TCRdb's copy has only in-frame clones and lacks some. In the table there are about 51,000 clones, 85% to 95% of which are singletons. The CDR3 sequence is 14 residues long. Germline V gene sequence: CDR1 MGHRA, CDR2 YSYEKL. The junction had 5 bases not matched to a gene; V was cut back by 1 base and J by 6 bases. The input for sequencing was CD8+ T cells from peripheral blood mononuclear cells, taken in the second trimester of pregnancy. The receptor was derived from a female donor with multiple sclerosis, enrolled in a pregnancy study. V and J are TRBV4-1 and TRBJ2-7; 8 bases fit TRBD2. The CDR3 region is CASSQAGGAGEQYF. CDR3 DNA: TGCGCCAGCAGCCAAGCGGGAGGGGCGGGCGAGCAGTACTTC.